This T cell receptor (beta chain) originates from a study of T cell responses to AZD1222 COVID-19 vaccine (dated by TCRdb to the early 2020s). With regard to the full study: AZD1222 recipients whose second dose came at about 4 weeks and those whose second dose came at about 12 weeks were combined into one group, since spike-specific TCR depth and breadth did not differ between the two schedules. TCR sequencing was performed for over 230 trial participants, of whom 200 to 210 were given two doses of AZD1222 and approximately 25 were given two doses of MenACWY control vaccine. Trial participants were enrolled into age subgroups of 18-55, 56-69 and 70-plus years, which contained about 160, 30 and 59 TCR-sequenced participants, respectively.

This specimen's time point label, per the study, means: baseline before first vaccination. The vaccinee samples were drawn from two UK trials, COV001 and COV002, one of which was a single-blind randomized controlled phase 2/3 trial testing AZD1222 (ChAdOx1 nCoV-19) in healthy adults. For TCRbeta chain sequencing, PBMC samples were collected from trial participants at day 0 and at day 28 after the second dose. The CDR3 regions of human TCRbeta chains were analyzed by immunosequencing. Turning to the authors' computational methods: Repertoire TCRs were matched against a reference library of SARS-CoV-2-specific TCRs generated with the MIRA antigen-specificity platform. Breadth meant the fraction of unique TCRs that were SARS-CoV-2-associated, whereas depth meant the fraction of total T cells that were SARS-CoV-2-associated. Using the MIRA data, each spike-specific TCR was mapped to the spike region that the TCR reacts to and placed in a CD4 or CD8 class. Log10-transformed breadth and depth values were compared by one-way ANOVA with Sidak's multiple comparisons tests. Entries here come from immuneACCESS through TCRdb and include only in-frame sequences with V and J called. Some clones fail to appear in such tables; in the studies checked, an unresolved V gene covers under half of the shortfall, and the cause of the remainder is unknown. The D gene and trimming were derived from the DNA, and the V and J assignments and clone size from that table. This sample comprises 250,000 or so clones, 93% of them detected only once. 0.55% of the sample goes to the ten largest clones.

The cysteine opens and the phenylalanine closes a CDR3 of 16 amino acids. Only CDR3 DNA remains: 48 bases, in frame from the first base. V is cut back by 3 bases and J by 7 bases, with 10 bases in the junction unmatched. According to the germline V gene, CDR1 reads SNHLY and CDR2 reads FYNNEI. Overall results and qualifications from the work: Reportedly, almost half of the unique spike-specific TCRs recognized epitopes lying outside the regions that are mutated in the B.1.351 and B.1.1.7 variants. A significant rise in spike-specific TCR breadth and depth was observed after two AZD1222 doses relative to day 0 and relative to MenACWY recipients. Because no day 14 peak-response samples were available, repertoires were characterized only after the peak T cell response. Conclusions about previously exposed vaccinees are limited, since just six or seven AZD1222 recipients were seropositive for SARS-CoV-2 at baseline. The 56-69-year group was small, and its depth increase did not reach significance, likely because of low power. Most participants were white British and females outnumbered males, and the authors suggested that clonal diversity may have been underestimated. The whole spike protein was spanned by vaccine-associated CD4 TCRs, and dominant responses were seen in regions 160-218 and 743-854.

Turning to this clone: Its antigen specificity is not known. It has no much larger one-base neighbor in the sample; base qualities were not kept.

The specimen was peripheral blood, collected on day 0 of AZD1222 vaccination. This receptor was identified in an adult in good health. The chain was built from TRBV2 and TRBJ2-2, and TRBD2 aligns with 8 junction nucleotides. The CDR3 corresponds to CASSEVGTSFSGELFF. The DNA sequence follows: TGTGCCAGCAGTGAGGTCGGGACTAGTTTTAGCGGGGAGCTGTTTTTT.